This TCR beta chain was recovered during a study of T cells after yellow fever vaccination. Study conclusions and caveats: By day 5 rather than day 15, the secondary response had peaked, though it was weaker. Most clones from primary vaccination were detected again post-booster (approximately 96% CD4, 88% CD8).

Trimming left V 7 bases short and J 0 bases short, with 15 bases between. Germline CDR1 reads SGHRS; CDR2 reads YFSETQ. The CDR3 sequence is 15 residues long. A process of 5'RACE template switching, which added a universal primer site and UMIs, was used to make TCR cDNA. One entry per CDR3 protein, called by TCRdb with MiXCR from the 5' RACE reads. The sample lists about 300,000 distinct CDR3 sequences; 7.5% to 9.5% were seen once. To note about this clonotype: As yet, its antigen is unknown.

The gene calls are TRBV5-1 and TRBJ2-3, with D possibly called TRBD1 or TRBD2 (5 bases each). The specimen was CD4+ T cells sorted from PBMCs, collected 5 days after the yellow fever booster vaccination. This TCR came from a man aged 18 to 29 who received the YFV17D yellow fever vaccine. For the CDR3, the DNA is TGCGCCAGCTCGGGGCAGGCGCCTAGCACAGATACGCAGTATTTT. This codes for CASSGQAPSTDTQYF.